The source of this T cell receptor beta chain is a study of blood T cells in healthy people across ages (dated by TCRdb to 2015 to 2017). Context from the whole study: In model experiments, roughly one uniquely barcoded TCR beta cDNA molecule per two T cells was captured by template switching. Age-related changes in TCR beta repertoire diversity were measured in the study by deep sequencing normalized with unique cDNA molecular identifiers. The donors were split into four age groups: young (average about 16 years), middle-aged (roughly 39), aged (roughly 60) and long-lived (approximately 80). To avoid experimental bias, donors of different ages were spread randomly across the sequencing lanes. The study analyzed two additional independent replicas of 1 million unique cDNA reads from the same blood draw for two donors, one aged 18 to 30 and one aged 80 or older.

Libraries were constructed by 5' RACE. Reads for this sample came from an Illumina HiSeq 2500. A second PCR of about 7 to 12 cycles was run with a J-beta primer mix and a sample-barcoded 5' primer. A unique molecular identifier was introduced onto each TCR beta cDNA molecule by a template-switch 5' adaptor carrying 12 random nucleotides. At least 2.5 million CDR3-containing paired-end reads were obtained from each sample. First-strand cDNA synthesis was performed from all RNA using the Mint cDNA synthesis kit, with priming by a TRBC-specific oligonucleotide. All cDNA was treated with uracil-DNA glycosylase and then went through a first 18-cycle PCR with the universal primers M1SS and BC2_uni_R. As for how the authors treated the data: Normalization of each sample was performed by random selection of 1 million high-quality reads, each carrying a distinct molecular identifier. Reads with shared molecular identifiers were discarded instead of being binned into consensus sequences. MiTCR, set to a Q25 quality threshold and the strictest error-elimination algorithm, was used for CDR3 identification, clonotype clustering and error correction. A nonparametric unseen species model with Euler transformation was used to estimate a lower bound on total TCR beta diversity. TCRdb reanalyzed the raw reads on its own, using fastp at Q25 for trimming and MiXCR for clone calling, and kept in-frame beta chains. Each CDR3 protein gets just one entry, which takes the most common genes and DNA from the rows behind it. The V and J calls follow TCRdb's processing rather than the paper's. This sample has about 1.4 million distinct CDR3 sequences in its table, and approximately 59% of those were observed once. Of the sample, roughly 7% falls within the top ten clones.

Reading from cysteine to phenylalanine, the CDR3 counts 14 amino acids. CDR3 DNA only is kept here, 42 bases in frame from base 1. V and J are trimmed by 5 bases and 2 bases, and the gene matches miss 9 bases of the junction. As encoded in the germline V gene (reference sequence), CDR1 is DFQATT while CDR2 is SNEGSKA. The paper as a whole reports these results and caveats: Compared with the aged group, the long-lived group had more naive CD4+ T cells, fewer expanded clones and increased TCR diversity, a pattern suggesting age selection. Bulk unsorted PBMC profiling prevented conclusive comparison of naive and antigen-experienced compartments. There was a strong correlation between observed TCR beta diversity and the percentage of naive T cells measured by flow cytometry. Total diversity estimates from one million sequenced T cells were considered lower bounds and underestimates. Because the CMV infection status of the donors was unknown, age-related changes in expanded clonotypes may potentially have been confounded. Observed TCR beta diversity per million T cells fell roughly linearly with age, and a significant reduction was already apparent by age about 38.

On this clonotype itself: Its antigen is unknown. No base quality values were provided; no much bigger clone lies one nucleotide off.

The roughly 39 donors, aged about 6 to 95 years, were systemically healthy Caucasian individuals from Russia. Each donor gave 9.5 to 10 milliliters of peripheral blood, drawn into EDTA-treated Vacutainer tubes. Ficoll-Paque density-gradient centrifugation was used to isolate PBMCs, with at least 6.5 million obtained per sample. Total RNA was extracted from PBMCs with Trizol reagent, with at least 6 micrograms obtained per sample. For every donor, an aliquot of PBMCs went through flow cytometry to measure the percentages of naive CD45RAhigh/CD27high T cells. The sequence derives from a man aged 18-30 years in good health. The V and J genes are TRBV20-1 and TRBJ2-7; 7 bases in the middle match TRBD1. Material for sequencing was blood. The sequence in DNA is TGCAGTGCTGGTGGACAGGTCTTTACCTACGAGCAGTACTTC. This encodes CSAGGQVFTYEQYF.